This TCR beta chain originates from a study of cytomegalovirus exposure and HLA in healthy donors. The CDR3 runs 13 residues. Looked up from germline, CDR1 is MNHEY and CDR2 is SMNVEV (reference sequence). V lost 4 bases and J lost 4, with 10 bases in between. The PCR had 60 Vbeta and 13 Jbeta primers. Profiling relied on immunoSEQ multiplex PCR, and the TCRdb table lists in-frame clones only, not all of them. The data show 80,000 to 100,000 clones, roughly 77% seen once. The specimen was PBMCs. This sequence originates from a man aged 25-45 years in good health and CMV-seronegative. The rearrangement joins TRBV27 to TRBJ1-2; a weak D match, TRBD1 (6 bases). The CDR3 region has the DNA TGTGCCAGCAGTTCCGGACAGTTCTATGGCTACACCTTC. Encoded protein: CASSSGQFYGYTF.